This TCR beta chain was recovered during a study of somatic mutations in cytotoxic T cells in rheumatoid arthritis. The wider study: The authors flow-sorted some V beta antibody-stained T-cell populations at nearly 100% purity, including V beta1+ cells that they sequenced for TCRB. Study observations and caveats: The slight TRBV07 underrepresentation in rheumatoid arthritis patients was not adjusted for multiple comparisons. Healthy controls showed no age-related rise in CD8+ clonality, whereas rheumatoid arthritis patients did.

This clone has just one count. Its target is not known. The table came from immunoSEQ multiplex PCR; TCRdb's copy has only in-frame clones and leaves some out. The sample yields 15,000 to 20,000 clones, approximately 80% seen once. V lost 6 bases and J lost 0, with 11 bases in between. Germline CDR1 reads ENHRY; CDR2 reads SYGVKD. The CDR3 is made up of 14 amino acids. The V call is TRBV10-3, the J call TRBJ2-5; tentatively, D is TRBD1 (6 bases). The sequenced sample was CD8+ T cells sorted from blood. The TCR comes from an adult with rheumatoid arthritis. This CDR3 reads CAISETGNQETQYF. The CDR3 DNA reads as TGTGCCATCAGCGAAACAGGGAACCAAGAGACCCAGTACTTC.